The 4 T cell receptor beta chains in this list originate from one sample, sequenced in a study of cytomegalovirus exposure and HLA in healthy donors. The PCR contained 60 Vbeta and 13 Jbeta primers. Method: immunoSEQ multiplex PCR; TCRdb's copy keeps in-frame clones and lacks some. The sample holds tens of thousands of clones, more than 75% seen once. The sequenced sample consisted of PBMCs. Receptor source: a man aged 18-30 years in good health and CMV-seronegative.

The chain employs TRBV28 and TRBJ2-2; D not certain. Germline-derived CDR1 and CDR2 are MDHEN and SYDVKM. Deletions cut 7 bases from V and 0 bases from J, with 9 bases between. This CDR3 region has 14 residues. The CDR3 DNA sequence: TGTGCCAGCACCCTTATTCCGAACACCGGGGAGCTGTTTTTT. This codes for CASTLIPNTGELFF.

The V gene is TRBV6-5, the J gene TRBJ2-6; D not certain. CDR3 length equals 14 residues. The ends were cut back, 5 bases at V and 0 bases at J, with 5 bases in the middle. The germline gives CDR1 MNHEY, CDR2 SVGAGI. The CDR3 protein is CASSPGSGANVLTF. CDR3 bases: TGTGCCAGCAGTCCCGGCTCTGGGGCCAACGTCCTGACTTTC.

The rearrangement uses TRBV10-3 and TRBJ2-1; TRBD2 aligns across 13 bases. After removal of 8 bases from V and 0 bases from J, the junction contained 10 bases not matched to a gene. The CDR3 length is 18 residues. CDR1 is ENHRY and CDR2 is SYGVKD in the germline V gene. CDR3 nucleotides: TGTGCCATCGGGAGACTAGCGGGAGGCCCAAGCTCCTACAATGAGCAGTTCTTC. Translated, it gives CAIGRLAGGPSSYNEQFF.

The rearrangement links TRBV9 to TRBJ1-2; a weak D match, TRBD1 (5 bases). The V and J ends lost 0 bases and 5 bases respectively, with 20 bases between them. From germline, CDR1 is SGDLS and CDR2 YYNGEE. The CDR3 is made up of 17 amino acids. The CDR3 sequence: CASSVAPGREDGYGYTF. The CDR3 region has the DNA TGTGCCAGCAGCGTAGCCCCGGGCAGGGAGGACGGGTATGGCTACACCTTC.